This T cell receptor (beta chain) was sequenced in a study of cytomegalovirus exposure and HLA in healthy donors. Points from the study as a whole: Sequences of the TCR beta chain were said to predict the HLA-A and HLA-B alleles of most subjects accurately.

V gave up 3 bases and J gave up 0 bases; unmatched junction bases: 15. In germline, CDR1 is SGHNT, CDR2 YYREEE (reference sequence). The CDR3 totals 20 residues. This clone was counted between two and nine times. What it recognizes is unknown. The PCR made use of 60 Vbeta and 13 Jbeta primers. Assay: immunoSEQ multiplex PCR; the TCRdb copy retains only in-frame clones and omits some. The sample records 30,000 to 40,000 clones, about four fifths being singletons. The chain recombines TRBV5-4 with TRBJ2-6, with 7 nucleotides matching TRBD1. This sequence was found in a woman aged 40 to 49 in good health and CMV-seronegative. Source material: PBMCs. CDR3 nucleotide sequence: TGTGCCAGCAGCTCGCCCATCTACCGGGACAGCAGCTCTGGGGCCAACGTCCTGACTTTC. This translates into CASSSPIYRDSSSGANVLTF.